This TCR beta chain was captured by sequencing in a study of cytomegalovirus exposure and HLA in healthy donors. Study-level points and caveats: The dataset shows that most TCR sequences were rare, while some public TCRs occurred in many donors. Analysis performed later found approximately 17,000 TCR beta sequences associated with HLA alleles at 0.05 false discovery rate.

The study sampled nominally healthy donors, though unrecorded immune exposures were likely. To note about this clone: As yet, its antigen is unknown.

PCR employed 60 Vbeta and 13 Jbeta primers. Produced via immunoSEQ multiplex PCR; TCRdb's table is partial and in-frame only. The sample shows 190,000 or so clones, around 79% of them seen only once. This CDR3 region has 14 residues. Germline V CDR1 and CDR2: SGHTA, FQGTGA. Between the trimmed V and J ends, which lost 3 bases and 1 base, there was a span of 8 bases. Material for sequencing was PBMCs. J is TRBJ2-3 and V is TRBV7-3; D is unresolved. The TCR was taken from a male donor in good health and CMV-seropositive. CDR3 protein: CASSFGSGTDTQYF. CDR3 DNA: TGTGCCAGCAGCTTCGGCAGCGGCACAGATACGCAGTATTTT.